This is a list of T cell receptor beta chains from one sample in a study of T cell clones after liver transplantation. The assay was immunoSEQ multiplex PCR, and TCRdb's table has in-frame clones only and misses some. The sample carries under 85,000 clones, roughly 80% recorded once. This sample comprised CD4+ T cells from blood, obtained 12 months after liver transplant. The source of these receptors is a human patient who received a liver transplant. The T cells may come from the graft donor. Each CDR3 is given with its conserved first and last residue. Each record gives: V gene, CDR3 length, J gene, clone size, D gene, CDR3 protein, CDR3 DNA. The D gene is left open where the match is weak. The size entry is marked missing in some rows and otherwise reads once, few, many or a size class.

>TRBV5-6|16|TRBJ2-1|NA|NA
CASSFDWTARHNEQFF
TGTGCCAGCAGCTTCGACTGGACAGCTAGACACAATGAGCAGTTCTTC
>TRBV7-8|15|TRBJ2-2|NA|NA
CASSPEQLNTGELFF
TGTGCCAGCAGCCCGGAACAGCTAAACACCGGGGAGCTGTTTTTT
>TRBV6-1|15|TRBJ2-6|NA|NA
CASSERGSGANVLTF
TGTGCCAGCAGTGAAAGAGGCTCTGGGGCCAACGTCCTGACTTTC
>TRBV19|15|TRBJ2-7|NA|NA
CASRSGAASSYEQYF
TGTGCCAGTAGATCGGGGGCTGCAAGCTCCTACGAGCAGTACTTC
>TRBV19|14|TRBJ1-5|few|TRBD1
CASAGGAENQPQHF
TGTGCCAGTGCAGGGGGAGCGGAAAATCAGCCCCAGCATTTT
>TRBV2|14|TRBJ2-2|few|NA
CASNPGRNTGELFF
TGTGCCAGCAACCCGGGACGGAACACCGGGGAGCTGTTTTTT
>TRBV4-3|13|TRBJ1-2|NA|NA
CASSQQNRAGYTF
TGCGCCAGCAGCCAGCAGAACAGGGCTGGCTACACCTTC
>TRBV5-1|15|TRBJ2-1|NA|TRBD2
CASSLAGLAGEGVFF
TGCGCCAGCAGCTTGGCTGGACTAGCGGGAGAAGGCGTGTTCTTC
>TRBV7-9|16|TRBJ1-3|NA|NA
CASSLARKVSGNTIYF
TGTGCCAGCAGCTTAGCGAGAAAAGTCTCTGGAAACACCATATATTTT
>TRBV11-2|13|TRBJ2-7|many|NA
CASSLGSSYEQYF
TGTGCCAGCAGCTTAGGCAGCTCCTACGAGCAGTACTTC
>TRBV6-5|14|TRBJ1-1|NA|NA
CASSLLTGNTEAFF
TGTGCCAGCAGTCTCTTGACAGGGAACACTGAAGCTTTCTTT
>TRBV5-1|13|TRBJ2-5|NA|NA
CASSVGSQETQYF
TGCGCCAGCAGCGTCGGGTCCCAAGAGACCCAGTACTTC
>TRBV7-8|14|TRBJ2-5|once|NA
CASIPGLPQETQYF
TGTGCCAGCATCCCCGGACTACCACAAGAGACCCAGTACTTC